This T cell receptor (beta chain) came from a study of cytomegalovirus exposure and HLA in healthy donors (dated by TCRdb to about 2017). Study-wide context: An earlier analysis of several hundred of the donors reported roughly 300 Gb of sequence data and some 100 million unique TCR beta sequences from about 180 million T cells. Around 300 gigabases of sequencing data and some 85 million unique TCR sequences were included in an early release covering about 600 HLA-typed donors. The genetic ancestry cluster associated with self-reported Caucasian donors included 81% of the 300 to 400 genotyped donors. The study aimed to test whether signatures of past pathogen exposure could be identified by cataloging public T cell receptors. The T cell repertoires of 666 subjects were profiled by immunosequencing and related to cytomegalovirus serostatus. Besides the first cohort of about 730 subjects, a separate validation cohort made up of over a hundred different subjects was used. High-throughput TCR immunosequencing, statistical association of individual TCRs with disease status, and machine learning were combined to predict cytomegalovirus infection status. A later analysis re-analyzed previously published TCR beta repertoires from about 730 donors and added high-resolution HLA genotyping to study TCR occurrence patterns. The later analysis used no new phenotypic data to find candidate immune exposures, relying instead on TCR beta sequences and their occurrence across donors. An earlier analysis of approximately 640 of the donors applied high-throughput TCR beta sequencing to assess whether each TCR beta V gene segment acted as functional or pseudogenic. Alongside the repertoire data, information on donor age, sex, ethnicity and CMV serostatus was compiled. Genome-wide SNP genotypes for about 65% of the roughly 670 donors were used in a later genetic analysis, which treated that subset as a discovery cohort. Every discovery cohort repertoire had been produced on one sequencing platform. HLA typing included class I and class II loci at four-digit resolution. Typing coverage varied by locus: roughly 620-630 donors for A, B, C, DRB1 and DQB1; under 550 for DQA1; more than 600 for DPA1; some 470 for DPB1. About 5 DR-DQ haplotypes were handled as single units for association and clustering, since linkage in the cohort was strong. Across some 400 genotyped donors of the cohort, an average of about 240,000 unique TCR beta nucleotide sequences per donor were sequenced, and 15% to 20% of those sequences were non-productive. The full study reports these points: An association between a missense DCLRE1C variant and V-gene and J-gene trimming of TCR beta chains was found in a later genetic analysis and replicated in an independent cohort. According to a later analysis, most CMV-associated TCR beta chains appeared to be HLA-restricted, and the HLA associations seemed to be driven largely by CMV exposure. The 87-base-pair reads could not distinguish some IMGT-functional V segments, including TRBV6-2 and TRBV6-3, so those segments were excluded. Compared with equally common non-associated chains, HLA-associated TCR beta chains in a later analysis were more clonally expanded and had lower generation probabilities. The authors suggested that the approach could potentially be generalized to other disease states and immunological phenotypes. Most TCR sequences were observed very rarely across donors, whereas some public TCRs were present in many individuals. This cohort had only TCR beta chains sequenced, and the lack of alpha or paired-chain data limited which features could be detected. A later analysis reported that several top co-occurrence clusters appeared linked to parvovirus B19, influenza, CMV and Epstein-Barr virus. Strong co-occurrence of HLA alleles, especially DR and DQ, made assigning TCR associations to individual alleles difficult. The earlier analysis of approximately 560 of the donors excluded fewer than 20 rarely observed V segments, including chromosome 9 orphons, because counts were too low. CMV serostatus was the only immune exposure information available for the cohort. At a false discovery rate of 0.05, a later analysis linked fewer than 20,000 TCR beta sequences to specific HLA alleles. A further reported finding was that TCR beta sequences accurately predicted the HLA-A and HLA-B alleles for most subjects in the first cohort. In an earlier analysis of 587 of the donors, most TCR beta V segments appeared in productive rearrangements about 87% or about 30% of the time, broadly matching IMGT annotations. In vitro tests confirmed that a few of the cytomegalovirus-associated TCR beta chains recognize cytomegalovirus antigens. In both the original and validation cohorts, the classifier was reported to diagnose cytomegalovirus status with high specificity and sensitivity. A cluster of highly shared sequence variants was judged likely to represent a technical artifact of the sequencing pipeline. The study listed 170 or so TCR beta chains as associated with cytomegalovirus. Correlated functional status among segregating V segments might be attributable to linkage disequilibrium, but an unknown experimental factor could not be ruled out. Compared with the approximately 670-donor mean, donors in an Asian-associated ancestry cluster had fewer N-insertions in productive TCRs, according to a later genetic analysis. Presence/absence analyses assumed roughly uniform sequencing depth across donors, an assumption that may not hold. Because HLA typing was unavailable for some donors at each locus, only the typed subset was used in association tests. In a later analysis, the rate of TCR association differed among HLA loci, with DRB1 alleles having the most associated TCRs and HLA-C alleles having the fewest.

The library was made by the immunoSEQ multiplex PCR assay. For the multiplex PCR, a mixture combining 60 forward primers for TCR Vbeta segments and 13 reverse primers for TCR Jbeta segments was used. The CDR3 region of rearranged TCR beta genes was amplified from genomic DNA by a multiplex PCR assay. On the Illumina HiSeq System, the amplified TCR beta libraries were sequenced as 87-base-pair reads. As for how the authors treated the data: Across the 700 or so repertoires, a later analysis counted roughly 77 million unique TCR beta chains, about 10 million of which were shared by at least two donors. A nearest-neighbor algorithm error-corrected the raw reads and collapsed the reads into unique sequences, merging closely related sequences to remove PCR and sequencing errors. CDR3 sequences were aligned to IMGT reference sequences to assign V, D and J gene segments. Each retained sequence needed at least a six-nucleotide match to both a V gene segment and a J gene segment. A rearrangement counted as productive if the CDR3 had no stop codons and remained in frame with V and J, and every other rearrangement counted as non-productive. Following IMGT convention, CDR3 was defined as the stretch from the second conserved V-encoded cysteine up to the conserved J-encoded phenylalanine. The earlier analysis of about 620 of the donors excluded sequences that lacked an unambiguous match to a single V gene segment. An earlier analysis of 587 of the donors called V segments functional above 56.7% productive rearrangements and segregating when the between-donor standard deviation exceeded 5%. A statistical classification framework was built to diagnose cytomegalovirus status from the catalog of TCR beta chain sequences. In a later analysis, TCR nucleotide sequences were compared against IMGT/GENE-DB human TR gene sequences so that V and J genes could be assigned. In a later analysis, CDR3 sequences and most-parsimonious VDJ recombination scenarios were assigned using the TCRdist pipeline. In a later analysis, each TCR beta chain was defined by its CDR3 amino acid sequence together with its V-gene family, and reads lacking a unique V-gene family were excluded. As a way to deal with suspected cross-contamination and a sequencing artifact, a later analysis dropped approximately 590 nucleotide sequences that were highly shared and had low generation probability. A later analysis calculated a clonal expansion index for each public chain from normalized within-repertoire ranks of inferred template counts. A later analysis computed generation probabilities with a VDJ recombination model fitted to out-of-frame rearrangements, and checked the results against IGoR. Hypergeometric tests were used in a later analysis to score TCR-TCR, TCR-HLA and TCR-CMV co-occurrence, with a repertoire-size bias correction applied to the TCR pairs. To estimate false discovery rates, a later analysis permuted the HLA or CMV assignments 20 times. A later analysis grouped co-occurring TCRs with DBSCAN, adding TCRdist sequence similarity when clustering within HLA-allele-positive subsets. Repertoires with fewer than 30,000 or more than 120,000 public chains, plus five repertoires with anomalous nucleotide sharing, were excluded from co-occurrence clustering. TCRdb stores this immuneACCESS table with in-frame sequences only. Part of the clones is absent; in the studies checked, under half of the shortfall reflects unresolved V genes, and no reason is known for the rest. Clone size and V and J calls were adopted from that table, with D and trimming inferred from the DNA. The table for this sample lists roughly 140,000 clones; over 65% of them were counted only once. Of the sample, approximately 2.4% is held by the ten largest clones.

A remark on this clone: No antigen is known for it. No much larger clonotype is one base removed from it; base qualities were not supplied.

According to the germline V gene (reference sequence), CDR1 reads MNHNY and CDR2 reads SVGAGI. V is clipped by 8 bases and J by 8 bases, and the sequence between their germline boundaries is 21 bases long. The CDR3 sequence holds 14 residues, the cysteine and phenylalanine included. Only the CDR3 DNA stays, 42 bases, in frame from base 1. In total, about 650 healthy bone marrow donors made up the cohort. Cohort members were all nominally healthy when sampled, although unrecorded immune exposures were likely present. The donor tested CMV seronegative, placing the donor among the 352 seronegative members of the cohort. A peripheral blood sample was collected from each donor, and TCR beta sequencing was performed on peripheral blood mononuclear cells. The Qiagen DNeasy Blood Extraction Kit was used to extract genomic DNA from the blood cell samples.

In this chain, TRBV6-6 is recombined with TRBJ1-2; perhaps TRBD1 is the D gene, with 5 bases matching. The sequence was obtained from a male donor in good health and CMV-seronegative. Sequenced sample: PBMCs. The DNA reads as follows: TGTGCCAGCCAGCCAGGAGGGGCGATCGAAGGCTACACCTTC. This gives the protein CASQPGGAIEGYTF.